Below, 15 T cell receptor beta chains from the same sample are listed, as sequenced in a study of cytomegalovirus exposure and HLA in healthy donors listed by TCRdb under 2017. To prepare the library, the immunoSEQ multiplex PCR assay was applied. For the multiplex PCR, a mixture combining 60 forward primers for TCR Vbeta segments and 13 reverse primers for TCR Jbeta segments was used. TCRdb stores this immuneACCESS table with in-frame sequences only. Part of the clones is absent; in the studies checked, under half of the shortfall reflects unresolved V genes, and no reason is known for the rest. The sample records around 150,000 clones, 55% to 85% of which are singletons. The ten largest clones take up 2.1% of the sample. Source material: PBMCs. The receptors shown here come from a man in his forties in good health and CMV-seronegative.

V usage is TRBV13 and J usage is TRBJ2-7; 7 bases align to TRBD2. V shed 5 bases, J shed 0 bases, and the junction held 7 bases outside the gene matches. Germline CDR1 and CDR2: PRHDT and FYEKMQ (reference sequence). The CDR3 has 15 amino acids. CDR3 protein: CASSATSASSYEQYF. The CDR3 region has the DNA TGTGCCAGCAGCGCCACTAGCGCGTCCTCCTACGAGCAGTACTTC.

This clone was counted only a few times. The V call is TRBV10-3, the J call TRBJ1-5; TRBD1 matches 8 bases. The CDR3 is 14 residues long. After removal of 10 bases from V and 1 base from J, the junction contained 6 bases not matched to a gene. CDR1 and CDR2 (germline): ENHRY, SYGVKD. The chain's CDR3 is CATSHRGSNQPQHF. CDR3 coding DNA: TGTGCCACCTCTCACAGGGGGAGCAATCAGCCCCAGCATTTT.

J is TRBJ2-7 and V is TRBV27, with TRBD2 identical over 9 bases. The CDR3 runs 17 residues. The germline CDR1 and CDR2 sequences are MNHEY and SMNVEV (reference sequence). V lost 5 bases to trimming and J lost 4 bases; unmatched junction nucleotides: 15. Here the CDR3 DNA reads TGTGCCAGCAGTCCAGGAATAGCGGGAGTTTCCGGGTACGAGCAGTACTTC. This codes for CASSPGIAGVSGYEQYF.

V is TRBV19 and J is TRBJ2-5; possibly TRBD1 for D (6 bases). This CDR3 has 15 amino acids. Between the trimmed V and J ends, which lost 3 bases and 2 bases, there was a span of 13 bases. The V gene's germline CDR1 is LNHDA and CDR2 SQIVND (reference sequence). The CDR3 coding sequence is TGTGCCAGTAGTATCGTCGGACAGCGACAAGAGACCCAGTACTTC. As protein: CASSIVGQRQETQYF.

V and J are TRBV7-8 and TRBJ1-6, with TRBD1 identical over 11 bases. Per germline, CDR1 SGHVS and CDR2 FQNEAQ. The CDR3 is 14 amino acids. V lost 4 bases to trimming and J lost 14 bases; unmatched junction nucleotides: 7. The CDR3 sequence is CASSSGQGARALHF. The CDR3 nucleotides are TGTGCCAGCAGCTCAGGACAGGGGGCGCGAGCCCTCCACTTT.

V gene TRBV5-6 combines with J gene TRBJ2-7; TRBD1 matches 10 bases. This CDR3 comprises 14 residues. Germline V gene data show CDR1 as SGHDT and CDR2 as YYEEEE. The J segment lost 7 bases and the V segment lost 2 bases, leaving 6 bases of the junction unmatched. The CDR3 DNA sequence: TGTGCCAGCAGCTTAGGGACAGGGGTGGGGGAGCAGTACTTC. Translation: CASSLGTGVGEQYF.

The gene calls are TRBV2 and TRBJ2-7, with TRBD2 matching 8 bases. The germline gives CDR1 SNHLY, CDR2 FYNNEI. CDR3 length: 17 amino acids. V lost 6 bases to trimming and J lost 1 base; unmatched junction nucleotides: 14. CDR3 residues: CASRKQLSGTMSYEQYF. In DNA form, the CDR3 reads TGTGCCAGCAGGAAACAGCTTAGCGGGACGATGTCCTACGAGCAGTACTTC. Full variable domain (rest looked up from reference TRBV2 and TRBJ2-7): EPEVTQTPSHQVTQMGQEVILRCVPISNHLYFYWYRQILGQKVEFLVSFYNNEISEKSEIFDDQFSVERPDGSNFTLKIRSTKLEDSAMYFCASRKQLSGTMSYEQYFGPGTRLTVT.

The rearrangement uses TRBV29-1 and TRBJ2-2, with 13 bases matching TRBD2. The V and J ends lost 6 bases and 3 bases, in that order; junction bases with no gene match: 4. The CDR3 is made up of 15 amino acids. Germline CDR1 is SQVTM and CDR2 is ANQGSEA. CDR3 sequence reads: CSVLGLAGDTGELFF. The CDR3 DNA reads TGCAGCGTCCTCGGACTAGCGGGAGACACCGGGGAGCTGTTTTTT.

The rearrangement links TRBV7-2 to TRBJ1-1; 7 nucleotides align to TRBD1. Germline-derived CDR1 and CDR2 are SGHTA and FQGNSA. This CDR3 comprises 15 residues. Losses at the gene ends were 5 bases for V and 3 bases for J; bases not matched to a gene: 9. CDR3 amino acids: CASSTIQGWYTEAFF. CDR3 bases: TGTGCCAGCAGCACAATACAGGGGTGGTACACTGAAGCTTTCTTT.

The chain combines TRBV29-1 with TRBJ2-7; D gene uncertain. Germline loops: CDR1 SQVTM, CDR2 ANQGSEA. The CDR3 runs to 11 residues. V was trimmed by 6 bases and J by 2 bases, leaving 8 bases between them. DNA for the CDR3: TGCAGCGTCGTTCGAGCCTACGAGCAGTACTTC. It encodes CSVVRAYEQYF.

This chain uses TRBV5-1 with TRBJ1-2; no firm D call. This CDR3 comprises 14 residues. Trimming left V 4 bases short and J 2 bases short, with 12 bases between. Germline CDR1 and CDR2: SGHRS and YFSETQ. The CDR3 loop reads CASSPAGINYGYTF. The DNA for the CDR3 is TGCGCCAGCAGCCCAGCCGGGATCAACTATGGCTACACCTTC.

V and J are TRBV30 and TRBJ2-2; D is possibly TRBD2 (6 bases). The CDR3 totals 13 residues. From germline, CDR1 is GTSNPN and CDR2 SVGIG (reference sequence). V lost 4 bases and J 5 bases, leaving 11 bases between the germline ends. The CDR3 sequence is CAWNVGGTGELFF. The CDR3 coding sequence is TGTGCCTGGAATGTTGGGGGGACCGGGGAGCTGTTTTTT.

The gene calls are TRBV9 and TRBJ1-2; D is possibly TRBD1 (6 bases). CDR1 SGDLS and CDR2 YYNGEE come from the germline V gene. Trimming pared 3 bases from V and 0 bases from J, leaving 9 bases between. There are 14 residues in the CDR3. Here the CDR3 DNA reads TGTGCCAGCAGCGCACGGGACACTAACTATGGCTACACCTTC. It specifies CASSARDTNYGYTF.

The chain recombines TRBV7-9 with TRBJ2-5; D gene unclear. V lost 6 bases, J lost 1 base, and 18 bases lay in between. CDR3 length: 16 amino acids. Germline lookup yields CDR1 SEHNR and CDR2 FQNEAQ (reference sequence). In nucleotides, the CDR3 is TGTGCCAGCAGTTACCCTAGGTCCTCCTCCCAAGAGACCCAGTACTTC. It yields the protein CASSYPRSSSQETQYF.

This clone was observed a few times. The gene calls are TRBV30 and TRBJ1-1; D is perhaps TRBD1 (5 bases). Trimming pared 3 bases from V and 5 bases from J, leaving 10 bases between. This CDR3 is built from 12 residues. Germline V gene lookup returns CDR1 GTSNPN and CDR2 SVGIG (reference sequence). Here the CDR3 reads CAWSPGLTEAFF. The CDR3, as DNA: TGTGCCTGGAGCCCAGGGTTGACTGAAGCTTTCTTT.